This T cell receptor beta chain is drawn from a study of blood T cell repertoires in COVID-19. Study overall: Whether acute or convalescent, the COVID-19 samples came from the United States, Italy and Spain. T cells, B-cell-depleted T cells, or PBMCs provided the cDNA or gDNA that served as material.

Germline assignment: CDR1 GTSNPN and CDR2 SVGIG (reference sequence). This CDR3 is 13 amino acids long. The count of this clone is one. In the original processing: Reference gene primer amplification in the assay estimated nucleated cell counts. Repertoires were generated with immunoSEQ multiplex PCR, while TCRdb's copy carries only in-frame clones and drops some. That table furnishes V, J and clone size, whereas the DNA furnished D and trimming. The profile shows approximately 28,000 clones, roughly nine tenths of them singletons. What was sequenced was peripheral blood. This TCR came from a man between 65 and 79 years old with active or convalescent COVID-19. V usage is TRBV30 and J usage is TRBJ1-1; tentatively, D is TRBD1 (5 bases). CDR3 sequence (DNA): TGTGCTATTACTCACGGGGGGGGCACTGAAGCTTTCTTT. Translated: CAITHGGGTEAFF.